The subject of this entry is one TCR beta chain. This record comes from a study of T cells in localized non-small cell lung cancer. Some clones are missing from TCRdb's copy, which holds only in-frame ones; the method was immunoSEQ multiplex PCR. The table has tens of thousands of clones, 87% seen once. CDR3 length equals 12 residues. CDR1 MDHEN and CDR2 SYDVKM come from the germline V gene. V was cut by 5 bases and J by 5 bases, with 7 bases left in between. Sequences were derived from peripheral blood, sampled before any cancer treatment. The V call is TRBV28, the J call TRBJ1-5; D possibly corresponds to TRBD1 (5 bases). The clonotype comes from a man aged 40-75 years with stage I squamous cell lung carcinoma. CDR3 loop: CASSGGDQPQHF. The CDR3 DNA sequence: TGTGCCAGCAGTGGGGGGGATCAGCCCCAGCATTTT.